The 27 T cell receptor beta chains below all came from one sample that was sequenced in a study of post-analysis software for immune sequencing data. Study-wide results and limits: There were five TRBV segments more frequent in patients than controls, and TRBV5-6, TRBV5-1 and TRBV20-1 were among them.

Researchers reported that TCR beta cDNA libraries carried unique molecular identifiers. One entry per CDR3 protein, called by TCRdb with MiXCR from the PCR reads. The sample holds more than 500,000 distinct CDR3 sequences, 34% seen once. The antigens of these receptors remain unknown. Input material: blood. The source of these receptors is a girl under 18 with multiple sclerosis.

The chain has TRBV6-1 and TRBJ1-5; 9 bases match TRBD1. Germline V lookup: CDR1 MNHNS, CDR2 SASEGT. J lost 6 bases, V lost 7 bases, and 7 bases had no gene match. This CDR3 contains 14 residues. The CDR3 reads CASTMGQGGQPQHF. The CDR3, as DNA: TGTGCCAGCACGATGGGACAGGGCGGTCAGCCCCAGCATTTT.

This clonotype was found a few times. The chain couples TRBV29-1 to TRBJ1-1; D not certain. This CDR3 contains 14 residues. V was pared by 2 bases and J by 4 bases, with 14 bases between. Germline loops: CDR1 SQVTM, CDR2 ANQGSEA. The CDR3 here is CSVEPAAWGTEAFF. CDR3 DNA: TGCAGCGTTGAACCAGCGGCCTGGGGCACTGAAGCTTTCTTT.

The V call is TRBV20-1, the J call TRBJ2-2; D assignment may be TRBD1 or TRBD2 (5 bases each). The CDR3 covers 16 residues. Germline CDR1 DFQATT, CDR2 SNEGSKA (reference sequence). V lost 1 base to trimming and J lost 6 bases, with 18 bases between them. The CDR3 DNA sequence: TGCAGTGCTAGAGTGAGGGGCAGGCGAACCCCCGGGGAGCTGTTTTTT. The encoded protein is CSARVRGRRTPGELFF.

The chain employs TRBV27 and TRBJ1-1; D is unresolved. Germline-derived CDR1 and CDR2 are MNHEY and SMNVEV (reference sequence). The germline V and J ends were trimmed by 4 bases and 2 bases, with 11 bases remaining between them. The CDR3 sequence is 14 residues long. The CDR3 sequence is CASSSETSNTEAFF. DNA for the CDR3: TGTGCCAGCAGTTCCGAGACAAGTAACACTGAAGCTTTCTTT.

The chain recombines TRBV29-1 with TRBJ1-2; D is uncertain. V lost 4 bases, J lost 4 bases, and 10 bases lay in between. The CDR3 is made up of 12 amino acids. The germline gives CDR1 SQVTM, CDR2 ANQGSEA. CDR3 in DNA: TGCAGCGTTGGCGGGTCTTCCTATGGCTACACCTTC. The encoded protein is CSVGGSSYGYTF.

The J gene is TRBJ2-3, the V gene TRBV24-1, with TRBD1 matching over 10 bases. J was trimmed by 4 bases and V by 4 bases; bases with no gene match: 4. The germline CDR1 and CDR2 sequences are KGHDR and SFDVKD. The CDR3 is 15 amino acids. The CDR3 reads CATSDTTGGPDTQYF. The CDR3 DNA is TGTGCCACCAGTGACACGACAGGGGGCCCAGATACGCAGTATTTT.

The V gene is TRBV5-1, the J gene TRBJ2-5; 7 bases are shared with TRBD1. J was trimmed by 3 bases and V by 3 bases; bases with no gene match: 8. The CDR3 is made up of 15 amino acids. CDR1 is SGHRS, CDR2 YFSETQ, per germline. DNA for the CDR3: TGCGCCAGCAGCTGGGAAGGACAGGAGGAAGAGACCCAGTACTTC. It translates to CASSWEGQEEETQYF.

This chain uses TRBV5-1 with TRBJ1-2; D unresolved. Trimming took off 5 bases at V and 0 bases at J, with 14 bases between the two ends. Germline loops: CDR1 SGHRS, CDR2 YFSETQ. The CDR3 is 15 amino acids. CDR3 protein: CASSFLTQPNYGYTF. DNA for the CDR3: TGCGCCAGCAGTTTTCTGACACAACCTAACTATGGCTACACCTTC.

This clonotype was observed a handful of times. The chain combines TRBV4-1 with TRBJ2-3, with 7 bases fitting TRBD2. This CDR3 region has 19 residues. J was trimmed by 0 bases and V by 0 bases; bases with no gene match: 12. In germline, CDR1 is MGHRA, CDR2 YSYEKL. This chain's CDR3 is CASSQESLRPAGSTDTQYF. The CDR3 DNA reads TGCGCCAGCAGCCAAGAATCTCTTCGGCCAGCGGGAAGCACAGATACGCAGTATTTT.

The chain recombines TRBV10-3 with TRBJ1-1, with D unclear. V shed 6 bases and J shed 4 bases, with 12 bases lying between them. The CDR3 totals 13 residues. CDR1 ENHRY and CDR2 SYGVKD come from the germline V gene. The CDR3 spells CAIRLTGTTEAFF. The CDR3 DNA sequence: TGTGCCATCAGGTTGACGGGAACCACTGAAGCTTTCTTT.

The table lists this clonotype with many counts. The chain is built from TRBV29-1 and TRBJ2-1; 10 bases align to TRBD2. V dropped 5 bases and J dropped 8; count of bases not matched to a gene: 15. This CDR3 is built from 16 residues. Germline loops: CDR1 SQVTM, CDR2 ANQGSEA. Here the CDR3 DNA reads TGCAGCGTTCCCCCTAGCGGGGGCTCTTCGAGCGATGAGCAGTTCTTC. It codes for CSVPPSGGSSSDEQFF.

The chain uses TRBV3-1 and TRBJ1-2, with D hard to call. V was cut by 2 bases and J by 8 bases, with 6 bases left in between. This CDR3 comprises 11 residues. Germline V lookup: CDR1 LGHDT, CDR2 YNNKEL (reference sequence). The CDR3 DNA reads TGTGCCAGCAGCCAAAGGCAGGGCTACACCTTC. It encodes CASSQRQGYTF.

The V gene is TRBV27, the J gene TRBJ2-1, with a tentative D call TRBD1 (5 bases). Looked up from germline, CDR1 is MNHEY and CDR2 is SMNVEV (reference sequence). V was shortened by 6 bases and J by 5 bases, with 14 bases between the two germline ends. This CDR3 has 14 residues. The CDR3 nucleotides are TGTGCCAGCAGCCAATTCACAGGTAACAATGAGCAGTTCTTC. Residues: CASSQFTGNNEQFF.

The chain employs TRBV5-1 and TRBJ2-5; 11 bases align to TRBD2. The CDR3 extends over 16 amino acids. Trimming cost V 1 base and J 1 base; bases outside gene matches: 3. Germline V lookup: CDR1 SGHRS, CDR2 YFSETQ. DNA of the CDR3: TGCGCCAGCAGCTTGTTAGGACTAGCGGGCCAAGAGACCCAGTACTTC. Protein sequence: CASSLLGLAGQETQYF. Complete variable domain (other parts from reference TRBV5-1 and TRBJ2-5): KAGVTQTPRYLIKTRGQQVTLSCSPISGHRSVSWYQQTPGQGLQFLFEYFSETQRNKGNFPGRFSGRQFSNSRSEMNVSTLELGDSALYLCASSLLGLAGQETQYFGPGTRLLVL.

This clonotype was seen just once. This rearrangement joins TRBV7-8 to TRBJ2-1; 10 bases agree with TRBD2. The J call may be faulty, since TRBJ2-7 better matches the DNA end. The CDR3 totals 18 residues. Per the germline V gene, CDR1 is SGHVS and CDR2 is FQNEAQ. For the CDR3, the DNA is TGTGCCAGCAGCTTAGCGTCTAGCGGGGGTGGAACCTACAATGAGCAGTACTTC. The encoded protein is CASSLASSGGGTYNEQYF.

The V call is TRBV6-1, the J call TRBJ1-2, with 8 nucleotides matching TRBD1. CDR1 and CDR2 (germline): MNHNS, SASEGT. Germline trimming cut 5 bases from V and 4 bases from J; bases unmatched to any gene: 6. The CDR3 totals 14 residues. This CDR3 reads CASSQGASGYGYTF. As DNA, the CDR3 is TGTGCCAGCAGTCAGGGGGCGAGCGGCTATGGCTACACCTTC.

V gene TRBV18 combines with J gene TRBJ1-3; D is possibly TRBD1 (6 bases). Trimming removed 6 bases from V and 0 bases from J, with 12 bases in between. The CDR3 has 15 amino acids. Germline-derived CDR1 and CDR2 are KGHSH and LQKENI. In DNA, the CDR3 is TGTGCCAGCTCGGCGGACAGCCTCTCTGGAAACACCATATATTTT. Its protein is CASSADSLSGNTIYF.

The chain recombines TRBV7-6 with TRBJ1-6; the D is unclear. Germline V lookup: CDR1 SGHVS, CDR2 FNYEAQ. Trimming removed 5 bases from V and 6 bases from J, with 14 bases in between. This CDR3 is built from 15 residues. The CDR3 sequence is CASSRTLNGNSPLHF. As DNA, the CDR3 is TGTGCCAGCAGCAGGACCCTGAATGGTAATTCACCCCTCCACTTT.

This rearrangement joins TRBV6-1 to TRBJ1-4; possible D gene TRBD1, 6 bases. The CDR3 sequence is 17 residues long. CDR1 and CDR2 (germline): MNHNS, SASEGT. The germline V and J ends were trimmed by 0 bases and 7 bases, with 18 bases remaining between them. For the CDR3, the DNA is TGTGCCAGCAGTGAAGCGCATTCGGGGGCTGGAGGTGAAAAACTGTTTTTT. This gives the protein CASSEAHSGAGGEKLFF.

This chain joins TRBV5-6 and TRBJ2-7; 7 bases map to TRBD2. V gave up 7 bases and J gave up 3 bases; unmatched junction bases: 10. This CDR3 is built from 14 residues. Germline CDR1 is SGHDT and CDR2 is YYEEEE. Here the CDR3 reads CASSWGGVIYEQYF. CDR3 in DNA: TGTGCCAGCTCCTGGGGGGGGGTGATCTACGAGCAGTACTTC.

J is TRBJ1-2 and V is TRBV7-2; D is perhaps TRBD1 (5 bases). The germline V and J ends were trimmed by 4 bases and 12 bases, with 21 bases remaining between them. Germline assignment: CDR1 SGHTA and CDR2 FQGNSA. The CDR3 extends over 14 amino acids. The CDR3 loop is CASSWARTNALHTF. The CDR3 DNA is TGTGCCAGCAGCTGGGCCAGGACAAATGCCCTCCACACCTTC.

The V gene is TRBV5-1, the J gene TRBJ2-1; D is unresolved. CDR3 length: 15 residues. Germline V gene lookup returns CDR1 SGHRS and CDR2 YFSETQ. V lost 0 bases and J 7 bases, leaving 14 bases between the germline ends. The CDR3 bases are TGCGCCAGCAGCTTGGGTGCGTCGGCGGAGAATGAGCAGTTCTTC. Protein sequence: CASSLGASAENEQFF.

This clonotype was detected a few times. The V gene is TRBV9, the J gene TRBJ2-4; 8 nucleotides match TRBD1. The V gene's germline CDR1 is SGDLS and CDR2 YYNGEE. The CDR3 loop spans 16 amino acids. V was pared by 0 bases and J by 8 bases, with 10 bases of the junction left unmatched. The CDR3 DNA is TGTGCCAGCAGCGTAGAGCCAGGGGGCAGGGAAGACATTCAGTACTTC. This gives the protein CASSVEPGGREDIQYF.

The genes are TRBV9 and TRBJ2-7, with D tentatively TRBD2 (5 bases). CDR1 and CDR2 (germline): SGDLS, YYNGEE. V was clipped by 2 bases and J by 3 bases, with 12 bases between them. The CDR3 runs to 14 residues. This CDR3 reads CASSVSGSGYEQYF. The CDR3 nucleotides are TGTGCCAGCAGCGTTTCGGGGTCAGGCTACGAGCAGTACTTC.

The CDR3 reads CASSLVSLALLPYEQYF. The CDR3 DNA reads TGTGCCAGCAGCTTGGTTTCTCTAGCGCTCCTGCCCTACGAGCAGTACTTC. The V gene is TRBV5-5, the J gene TRBJ2-7, with D tentatively TRBD2 (6 bases). The V end was cut by 0 bases, the J end by 2 bases, with 18 bases between. In germline, CDR1 is SGHKS, CDR2 YYEKEE (reference sequence). This CDR3 spans 17 amino acids.

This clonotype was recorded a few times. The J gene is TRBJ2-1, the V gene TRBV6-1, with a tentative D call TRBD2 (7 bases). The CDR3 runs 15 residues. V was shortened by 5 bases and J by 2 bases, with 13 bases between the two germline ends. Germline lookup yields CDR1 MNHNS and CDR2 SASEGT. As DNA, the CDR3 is TGTGCCAGCAGTTGGGGAGGGGACACCTACAATGAGCAGTTCTTC. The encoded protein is CASSWGGDTYNEQFF.

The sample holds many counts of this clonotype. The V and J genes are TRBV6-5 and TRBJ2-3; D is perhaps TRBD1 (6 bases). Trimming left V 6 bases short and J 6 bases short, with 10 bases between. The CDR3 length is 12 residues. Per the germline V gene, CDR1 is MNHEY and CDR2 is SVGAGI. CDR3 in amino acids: CASRQGGDTQYF. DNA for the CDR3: TGTGCCAGCAGACAGGGTGGGGATACGCAGTATTTT.